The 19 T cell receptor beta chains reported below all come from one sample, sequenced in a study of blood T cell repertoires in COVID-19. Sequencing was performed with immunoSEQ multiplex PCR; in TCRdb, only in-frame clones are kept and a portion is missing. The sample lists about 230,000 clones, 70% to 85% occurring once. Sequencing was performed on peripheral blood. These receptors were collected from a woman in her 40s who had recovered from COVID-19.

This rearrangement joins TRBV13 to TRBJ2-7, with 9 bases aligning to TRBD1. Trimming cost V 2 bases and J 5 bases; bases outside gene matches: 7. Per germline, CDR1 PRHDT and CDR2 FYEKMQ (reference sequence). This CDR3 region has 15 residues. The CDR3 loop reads CASSLSGTGIHEQYF. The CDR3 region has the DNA TGTGCCAGCAGCTTATCCGGGACAGGGATCCACGAGCAGTACTTC.

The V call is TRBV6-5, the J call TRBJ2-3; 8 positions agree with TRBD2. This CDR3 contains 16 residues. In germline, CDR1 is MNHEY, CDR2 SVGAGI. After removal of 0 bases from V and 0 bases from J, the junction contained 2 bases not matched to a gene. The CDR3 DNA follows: TGTGCCAGCAGTTACTCGCAGCGGGGGAGCACAGATACGCAGTATTTT. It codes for CASSYSQRGSTDTQYF.

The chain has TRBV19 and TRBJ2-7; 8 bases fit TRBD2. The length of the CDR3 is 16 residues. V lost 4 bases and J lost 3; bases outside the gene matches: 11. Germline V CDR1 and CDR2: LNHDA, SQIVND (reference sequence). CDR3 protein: CASSKSSGGAFYEQYF. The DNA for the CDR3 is TGTGCCAGTAGTAAGTCGAGCGGGGGAGCCTTCTACGAGCAGTACTTC.

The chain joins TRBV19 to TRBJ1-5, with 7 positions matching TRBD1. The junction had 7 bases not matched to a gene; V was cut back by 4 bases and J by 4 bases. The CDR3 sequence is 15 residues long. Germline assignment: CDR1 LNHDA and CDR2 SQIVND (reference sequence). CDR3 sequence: CASSTQRQGNQPQHF. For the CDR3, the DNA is TGTGCCAGTAGTACCCAGCGACAGGGAAATCAGCCCCAGCATTTT.

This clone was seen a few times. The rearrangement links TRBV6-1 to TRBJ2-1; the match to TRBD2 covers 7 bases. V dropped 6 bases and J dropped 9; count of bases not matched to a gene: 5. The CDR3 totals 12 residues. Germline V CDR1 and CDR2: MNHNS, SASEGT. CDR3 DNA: TGTGCCAGCAGGGCGGGGGTATCTGAGCAGTTCTTC. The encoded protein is CASRAGVSEQFF.

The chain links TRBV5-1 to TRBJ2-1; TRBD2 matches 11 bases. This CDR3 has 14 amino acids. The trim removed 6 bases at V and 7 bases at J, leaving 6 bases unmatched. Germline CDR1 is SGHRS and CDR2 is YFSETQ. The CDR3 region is CASKVAGGPNEQFF. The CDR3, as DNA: TGCGCCAGCAAGGTAGCGGGGGGGCCGAATGAGCAGTTCTTC.

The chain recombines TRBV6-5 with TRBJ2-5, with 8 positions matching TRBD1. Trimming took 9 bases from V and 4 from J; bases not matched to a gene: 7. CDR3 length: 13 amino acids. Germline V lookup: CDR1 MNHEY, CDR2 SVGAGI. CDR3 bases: TGTGCCAGTCAGGGGGCGTCGACAGAGACCCAGTACTTC. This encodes CASQGASTETQYF.

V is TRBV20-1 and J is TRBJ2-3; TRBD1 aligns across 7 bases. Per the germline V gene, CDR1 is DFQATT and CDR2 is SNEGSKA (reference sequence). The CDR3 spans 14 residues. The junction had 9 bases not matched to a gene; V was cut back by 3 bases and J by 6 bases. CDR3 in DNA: TGCAGTGCTAGTGATGCAGGGGGTATGGATACGCAGTATTTT. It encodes CSASDAGGMDTQYF.

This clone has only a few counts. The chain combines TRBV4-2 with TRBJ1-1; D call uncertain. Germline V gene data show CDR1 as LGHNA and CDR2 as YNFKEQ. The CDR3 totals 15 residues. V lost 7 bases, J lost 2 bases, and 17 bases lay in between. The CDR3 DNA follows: TGTGCCAGCACGTCATCTACGATATTAAACACTGAAGCTTTCTTT. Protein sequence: CASTSSTILNTEAFF.

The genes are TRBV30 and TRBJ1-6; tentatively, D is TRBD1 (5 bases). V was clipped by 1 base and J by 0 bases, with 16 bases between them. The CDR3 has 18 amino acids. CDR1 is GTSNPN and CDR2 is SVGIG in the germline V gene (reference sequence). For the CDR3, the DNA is TGTGCCTGGAGTGGAGGGGACTATTCGAGCTCCTATAATTCACCCCTCCACTTT. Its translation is CAWSGGDYSSSYNSPLHF.

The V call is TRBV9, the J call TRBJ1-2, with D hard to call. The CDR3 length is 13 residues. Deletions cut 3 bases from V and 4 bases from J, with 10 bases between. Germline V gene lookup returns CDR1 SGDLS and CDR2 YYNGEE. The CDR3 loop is CASSAISGYGYTF. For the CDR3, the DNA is TGTGCCAGCAGCGCCATATCCGGCTATGGCTACACCTTC.

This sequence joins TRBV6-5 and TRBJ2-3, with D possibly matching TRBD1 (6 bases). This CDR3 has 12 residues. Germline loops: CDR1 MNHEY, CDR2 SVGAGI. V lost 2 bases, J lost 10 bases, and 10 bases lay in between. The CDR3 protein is CASSYQTGPQYF. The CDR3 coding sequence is TGTGCCAGCAGTTACCAGACAGGTCCGCAGTATTTT.

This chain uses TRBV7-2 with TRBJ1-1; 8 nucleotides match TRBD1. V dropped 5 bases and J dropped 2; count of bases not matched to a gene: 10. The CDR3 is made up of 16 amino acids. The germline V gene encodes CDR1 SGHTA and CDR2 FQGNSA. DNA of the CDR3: TGTGCCAGCAGCCCCCAGGGGGCGCGGGTTAACACTGAAGCTTTCTTT. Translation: CASSPQGARVNTEAFF.

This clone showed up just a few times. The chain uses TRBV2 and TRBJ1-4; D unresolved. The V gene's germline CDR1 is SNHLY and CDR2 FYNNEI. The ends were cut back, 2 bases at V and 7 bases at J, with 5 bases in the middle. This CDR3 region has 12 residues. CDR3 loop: CASSEWSEKLFF. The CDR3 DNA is TGTGCCAGCAGTGAATGGAGTGAAAAACTGTTTTTT. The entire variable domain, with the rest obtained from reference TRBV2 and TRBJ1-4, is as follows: EPEVTQTPSHQVTQMGQEVILRCVPISNHLYFYWYRQILGQKVEFLVSFYNNEISEKSEIFDDQFSVERPDGSNFTLKIRSTKLEDSAMYFCASSEWSEKLFFGSGTQLSVL.

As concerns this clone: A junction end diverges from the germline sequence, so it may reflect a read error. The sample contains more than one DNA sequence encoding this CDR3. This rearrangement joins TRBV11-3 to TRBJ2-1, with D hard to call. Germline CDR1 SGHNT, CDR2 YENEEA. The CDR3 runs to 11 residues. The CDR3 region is CASSSDNEQFF. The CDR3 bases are TGTGCCAGCAGCTCCGACAATGAGCAGTTCTTC.

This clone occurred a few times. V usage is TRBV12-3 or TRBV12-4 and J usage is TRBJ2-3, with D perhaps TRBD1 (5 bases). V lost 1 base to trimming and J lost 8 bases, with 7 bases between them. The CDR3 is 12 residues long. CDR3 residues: CASSLDRSTQYF. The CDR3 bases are TGTGCCAGCAGTTTAGACAGGAGTACGCAGTATTTT.

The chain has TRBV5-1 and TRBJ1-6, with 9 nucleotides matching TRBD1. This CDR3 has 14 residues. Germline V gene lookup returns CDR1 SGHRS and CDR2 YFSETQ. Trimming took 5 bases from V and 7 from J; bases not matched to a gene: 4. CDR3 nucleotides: TGCGCCAGCAGAACCGGGACAGGGAATTCACCCCTCCACTTT. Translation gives CASRTGTGNSPLHF.

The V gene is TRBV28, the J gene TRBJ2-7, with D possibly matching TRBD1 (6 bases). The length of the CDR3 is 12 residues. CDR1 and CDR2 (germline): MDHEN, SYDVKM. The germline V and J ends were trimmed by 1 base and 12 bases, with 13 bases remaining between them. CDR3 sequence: CASSLYRESLYF. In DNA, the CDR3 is TGTGCCAGCAGTTTATACAGGGAGTCTCTGTACTTC. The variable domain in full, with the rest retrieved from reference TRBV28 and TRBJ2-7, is DVKVTQSSRYLVKRTGEKVFLECVQDMDHENMFWYRQDPGLGLRLIYFSYDVKMKEKGDIPEGYSVSREKKERFSLILESASTNQTSMYLCASSLYRESLYFGPGTRLTVT.

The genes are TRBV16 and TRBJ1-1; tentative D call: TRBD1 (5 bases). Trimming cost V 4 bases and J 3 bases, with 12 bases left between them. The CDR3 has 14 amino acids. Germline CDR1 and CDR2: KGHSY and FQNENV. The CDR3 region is CASSLAPGYTEAFF. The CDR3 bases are TGTGCCAGCAGCCTTGCGCCAGGGTACACTGAAGCTTTCTTT.